The 32 T cell receptor beta chains given below trace back to one sample, sequenced in a study of blood T cell repertoires in COVID-19. Method: immunoSEQ multiplex PCR; TCRdb's copy keeps in-frame clones and lacks some. The table includes about 250,000 clones, roughly 86% detected once. Specimen: peripheral blood. The origin of the receptors is a woman in her 30s with acute or convalescent COVID-19.

The chain is built from TRBV5-1 and TRBJ2-2; no definite D call. V was trimmed by 7 bases and J by 0 bases, leaving 10 bases between them. Germline lookup yields CDR1 SGHRS and CDR2 YFSETQ. This CDR3 contains 14 residues. The CDR3 nucleotides are TGCGCCAGCGCAACGAGTCCGAACACCGGGGAGCTGTTTTTT. Its translation: CASATSPNTGELFF.

The chain recombines TRBV6-2 or TRBV6-3 with TRBJ2-3; D is uncertain. CDR3 length equals 15 residues. Germline values: CDR1 MNHEY, CDR2 SVGEGT. V was trimmed by 7 bases and J by 2 bases, leaving 16 bases between them. As DNA, the CDR3 is TGTGCCAGCACCCCTACTTCCTCCAACACAGATACGCAGTATTTT. Its protein product is CASTPTSSNTDTQYF.

The chain uses TRBV19 and TRBJ1-1; D may be TRBD1 (6 bases). The CDR3 is 12 amino acids. V lost 4 bases to trimming and J lost 8 bases, with 11 bases between them. Germline CDR1 is LNHDA and CDR2 is SQIVND (reference sequence). CDR3 nucleotide sequence: TGTGCCAGTAGTACAGGGGACGTAGAAGCTTTCTTT. It specifies CASSTGDVEAFF.

This clone was observed a handful of times. The chain has TRBV12-5 and TRBJ2-1; 9 bases align to TRBD2. The CDR3 runs 16 residues. Germline loops: CDR1 LGHNT, CDR2 FRNRAP. Trimming removed 0 bases from V and 0 bases from J; junction bases left unmatched: 0. The CDR3 loop is CASGLVLAGSYNEQFF. CDR3 nucleotide sequence: TGTGCTAGTGGTTTGGTACTAGCGGGCTCCTACAATGAGCAGTTCTTC.

The V call is TRBV5-1, the J call TRBJ2-3; D is possibly TRBD2 (6 bases). V gave up 4 bases and J gave up 0 bases, with 18 bases separating them. The germline V gene encodes CDR1 SGHRS and CDR2 YFSETQ. The length of the CDR3 is 17 residues. The CDR3 is CASSPLGSGPSTDTQYF. The DNA for the CDR3 is TGCGCCAGCAGCCCTCTGGGGAGCGGGCCTAGCACAGATACGCAGTATTTT.

J is TRBJ2-5 and V is TRBV7-6; D gene unclear. Trimming removed 2 bases at V and 5 bases at J, with 15 bases between. Germline V gives CDR1 SGHVS, CDR2 FNYEAQ. The CDR3 sequence is 15 residues long. The CDR3 nucleotides are TGTGCCAGCAGCTTAACCCTCCTCCAGGCGGAGACCCAGTACTTC. Translating gives CASSLTLLQAETQYF.

The chain joins TRBV19 to TRBJ1-3; no firm D call. The CDR3 runs 15 residues. Deletions cut 7 bases from V and 0 bases from J, with 13 bases between. CDR1 and CDR2 (germline): LNHDA, SQIVND (reference sequence). The CDR3 sequence is CASTAQAFSGNTIYF. DNA for the CDR3: TGTGCCAGTACTGCCCAGGCCTTCTCTGGAAACACCATATATTTT.

J is TRBJ1-5 and V is TRBV29-1; a possible D gene is TRBD1 (5 bases). The CDR3 totals 14 residues. Deletions cut 4 bases from V and 7 bases from J, with 17 bases between. CDR1 and CDR2 from the germline V gene are SQVTM and ANQGSEA. The CDR3 region is CSVASGSSSQPQHF. In DNA, the CDR3 is TGCAGCGTTGCTTCAGGGTCGTCAAGCCAGCCCCAGCATTTT.

The V call is TRBV25-1, the J call TRBJ1-4; D gene uncertain. The CDR3 has 10 amino acids. Germline V gives CDR1 MGHDK, CDR2 SYGVNS. V was trimmed by 6 bases and J by 8 bases, leaving 4 bases between them. CDR3 nucleotide sequence: TGTGCCAGCAGGGGCGAAAAACTGTTTTTT. It is translated as CASRGEKLFF.

The rearrangement uses TRBV7-2 and TRBJ2-5, with a possible D match to TRBD2 (5 bases). Between the trimmed V and J ends, which lost 5 bases and 13 bases, there was a span of 23 bases. Germline V gives CDR1 SGHTA, CDR2 FQGNSA. The CDR3 totals 14 residues. CDR3 coding DNA: TGTGCCAGCAGCCTCAGCGGAGCCCGGGAAGTAGGGTACTTC. Its protein product is CASSLSGAREVGYF. Combining the CDR3 with reference TRBV7-2 and TRBJ2-5 gives the whole variable domain GAGVSQSPSNKVTEKGKDVELRCDPISGHTALYWYRQSLGQGLEFLIYFQGNSAPDKSGLPSDRFSAERTGGSVSTLTIQRTQQEDSAVYLCASSLSGAREVGYFGPGTRLLVL.

A remark on this clone: Other DNA sequences from this sample encode an identical CDR3 as well. The CDR3 protein is CSVGTGSHQPQHF. The CDR3 DNA reads as TGCAGCGTAGGGACAGGGAGCCATCAGCCCCAGCATTTT. The rearrangement links TRBV29-1 to TRBJ1-5; 9 bases agree with TRBD1. There are 13 residues in the CDR3. V trimming: 6 bases; J trimming: 5 bases; junction bases outside the gene matches: 5. Germline CDR1 reads SQVTM; CDR2 reads ANQGSEA.

The genes are TRBV19 and TRBJ2-3; 12 nucleotides align to TRBD2. CDR1 and CDR2 (germline): LNHDA, SQIVND (reference sequence). Unmatched junction bases numbered 3, after V lost 6 bases and J lost 2 bases. The CDR3 totals 15 residues. The CDR3 here is CASRRTSGITDTQYF. The CDR3 nucleotides are TGTGCCAGTAGAAGGACTAGCGGGATCACAGATACGCAGTATTTT. The variable domain in full, completed from reference TRBV19 and TRBJ2-3, reads DGGITQSPKYLFRKEGQNVTLSCEQNLNHDAMYWYRQDPGQGLRLIYYSQIVNDFQKGDIAEGYSVSREKKESFPLTVTSAQKNPTAFYLCASRRTSGITDTQYFGPGTRLTVL.

The V gene is TRBV6-1, the J gene TRBJ1-2; D call uncertain. The V and J ends lost 1 base and 4 bases respectively, with 13 bases between them. CDR3 length: 15 amino acids. The germline CDR1 and CDR2 sequences are MNHNS and SASEGT. CDR3 sequence: CASSEGGFRSYGYTF. For the CDR3, the DNA is TGTGCCAGCAGTGAAGGAGGGTTTCGTTCCTATGGCTACACCTTC.

The chain couples TRBV3-1 (or the pseudogene TRBV3-2) to TRBJ1-1, with D unresolved. Germline V lookup: CDR1 LGHDT, CDR2 YNNKEL (reference sequence). This CDR3 spans 17 amino acids. The V gene lost 0 bases and the J gene lost 4 bases, with 18 bases spanning the gap. The DNA for the CDR3 is TGTGCCAGCAGCCAAGATTCCGTCTACAGCTTCAGCACTGAAGCTTTCTTT. Its protein product is CASSQDSVYSFSTEAFF.

V usage is TRBV21-1 and J usage is TRBJ2-2; the listed D gene, TRBD2, was not tested against the DNA. TRBV21-1 is classified as a pseudogene. This CDR3 spans 16 amino acids. DNA of the CDR3: TGTGCCAGCAGCAAAGGCCCCGGGAGAGGAACCGGGGAGCTGTTTTTT. Amino acids: CASSKGPGRGTGELFF.

The chain recombines TRBV29-1 with TRBJ1-2; 7 bases align to TRBD1. The CDR3 length is 14 residues. The J segment lost 4 bases and the V segment lost 4 bases, leaving 9 bases of the junction unmatched. Germline CDR1 SQVTM, CDR2 ANQGSEA. CDR3 coding DNA: TGCAGCGTTGGTGAGGGGGCGCTGGGCTATGGCTACACCTTC. The encoded protein is CSVGEGALGYGYTF. Variable domain in full (rest from reference TRBV29-1 and TRBJ1-2): SAVISQKPSRDICQRGTSLTIQCQVDSQVTMMFWYRQQPGQSLTLIATANQGSEATYESGFVIDKFPISRPNLTFSTLTVSNMSPEDSSIYLCSVGEGALGYGYTFGSGTRLTVV.

The chain carries TRBV10-3 and TRBJ1-4; D remains ambiguous. V lost 4 bases to trimming and J lost 0 bases, with 12 bases between them. This CDR3 region has 16 residues. The germline V gene encodes CDR1 ENHRY and CDR2 SYGVKD. CDR3 DNA sequence: TGTGCCATCAGTGCACGATTGACTGCAACTAATGAAAAACTGTTTTTT. Amino acids: CAISARLTATNEKLFF.

The V call is TRBV6-2 or TRBV6-3, the J call TRBJ2-2, with 7 nucleotides matching TRBD1. The CDR3 consists of 15 residues. V lost 5 bases to trimming and J lost 5 bases; unmatched junction nucleotides: 8. CDR1 and CDR2 from the germline V gene are MNHEY and SVGEGT. CDR3 region: CASSAPGQRTGELFF. DNA for the CDR3: TGTGCCAGCAGTGCACCGGGACAGAGGACCGGGGAGCTGTTTTTT.

V and J are TRBV14 and TRBJ1-5; D gene unclear. V was clipped by 1 base and J by 2 bases, with 9 bases between them. Germline V gives CDR1 SGHDN, CDR2 FVKESK. There are 15 residues in the CDR3. Here the CDR3 reads CASSQGGRGNQPQHF. CDR3 bases: TGTGCCAGCAGCCAAGGAGGAAGAGGCAATCAGCCCCAGCATTTT.

This clone was counted a few times. The rearrangement joins TRBV13 to TRBJ1-1, with TRBD1 matching 8 bases. The CDR3 length is 15 residues. Germline CDR1 reads PRHDT; CDR2 reads FYEKMQ (reference sequence). Trimming at V came to 5 bases and at J to 11 bases, leaving 16 bases not matched to a gene. The CDR3 DNA is TGTGCCAGCAGCGCAAGGACAGGGCCTAGCCTCGGCGCTTTCTTT. It specifies CASSARTGPSLGAFF.

The chain combines TRBV30 with TRBJ1-1; unclear D gene. CDR3 size: 12 residues. Germline loops: CDR1 GTSNPN, CDR2 SVGIG (reference sequence). Trimming removed 2 bases at V and 12 bases at J, with 16 bases between. CDR3 sequence reads: CAWSLERGRSFF. DNA of the CDR3: TGTGCCTGGAGTCTTGAGCGGGGTCGTTCTTTCTTT. Full variable domain (missing parts from reference TRBV30 and TRBJ1-1): SQTIHQWPATLVQPVGSPLSLECTVEGTSNPNLYWYRQAAGRGLQLLFYSVGIGQISSEVPQNLSASRPQDRQFILSSKKLLLSDSGFYLCAWSLERGRSFFGQGTRLTVV.

The DNA for the CDR3 is TGTGCCAGCAGCGTAGCGCCTAGCGGGAGCGGTGAGCAGTTCTTC. This translates into CASSVAPSGSGEQFF. The chain joins TRBV9 to TRBJ2-1, with TRBD2 matching over 10 bases. This CDR3 comprises 15 residues. CDR1 SGDLS and CDR2 YYNGEE come from the germline V gene. Germline trimming cut 0 bases from V and 9 bases from J; bases unmatched to any gene: 6.

The genes are TRBV15 and TRBJ2-5, with D tentatively TRBD2 (6 bases). CDR1 LNHNV and CDR2 YYDKDF come from the germline V gene (reference sequence). The CDR3 runs to 15 residues. V was pared by 0 bases and J by 5 bases, with 13 bases between. The CDR3 here is CATSRDFGGWETQYF. The CDR3 DNA sequence: TGTGCCACCAGCAGAGATTTCGGGGGATGGGAGACCCAGTACTTC.

The genes are TRBV5-6 and TRBJ2-3; D is uncertain. Germline-derived CDR1 and CDR2 are SGHDT and YYEEEE. Trimming took 1 base from V and 6 from J, leaving 6 bases between them. The CDR3 length is 12 residues. CDR3 in DNA: TGTGCCAGCAGCTTGATTGAGGATACGCAGTATTTT. It translates to CASSLIEDTQYF.

This chain joins TRBV3-1 (or the pseudogene TRBV3-2) and TRBJ2-7; tentative D call: TRBD1 (5 bases). Germline CDR1 and CDR2: LGHDT and YNNKEL (reference sequence). This CDR3 is built from 15 residues. Trimming removed 2 bases from V and 4 bases from J, with 15 bases in between. Written as DNA, the CDR3 is TGTGCCAGCAGCCAAAGAGGTCGCAGGGCGTACGAGCAGTACTTC. Translating it yields CASSQRGRRAYEQYF.

The chain carries TRBV3-1 (or the pseudogene TRBV3-2) and TRBJ2-7; 8 bases fit TRBD1. With V trimmed by 6 bases and J by 4 bases, 11 bases remained unmatched. Germline assignment: CDR1 LGHDT and CDR2 YNNKEL (reference sequence). The CDR3 extends over 15 amino acids. The DNA for the CDR3 is TGTGCCAGCAGTAAAGGGCAGGGGGCTTCGTACGAGCAGTACTTC. This gives the protein CASSKGQGASYEQYF.

The CDR3 here is CAISEGGSRLFEQYF. The CDR3 DNA follows: TGTGCCATCAGTGAGGGCGGGAGTCGCCTTTTCGAGCAGTACTTC. The chain carries TRBV10-3 and TRBJ2-7; 7 bases line up with TRBD2. Germline CDR1 reads ENHRY; CDR2 reads SYGVKD. V lost 2 bases and J lost 6; bases outside the gene matches: 10. The CDR3 is 15 residues long.

V is TRBV27 and J is TRBJ2-7, with 10 bases lining up with TRBD1. V gave up 6 bases and J gave up 6 bases; unmatched junction bases: 8. The CDR3 runs 14 residues. Germline CDR1 and CDR2: MNHEY and SMNVEV (reference sequence). In DNA form, the CDR3 reads TGTGCCAGCAGACTGGGACAGGGGTTTGGCGAGCAGTACTTC. Its translation: CASRLGQGFGEQYF.

The chain has TRBV27 and TRBJ1-5; TRBD1 might be the D (5 bases). With 7 bases removed from V and 0 bases from J, the gap between germline ends came to 13 bases. CDR1 and CDR2 (germline): MNHEY, SMNVEV (reference sequence). The CDR3 totals 15 residues. CDR3 region: CASKNRQSSNQPQHF. The DNA of the CDR3 is TGTGCCAGCAAAAACAGACAGAGTAGCAATCAGCCCCAGCATTTT.

V and J are TRBV4-3 and TRBJ1-6; 7 nucleotides align to TRBD1. Germline-derived CDR1 and CDR2 are LGHNA and YSLEER. Losses at the gene ends were 6 bases for V and 6 bases for J; bases not matched to a gene: 14. CDR3 length equals 17 residues. The CDR3 loop is CASRPIRGQPPNSPLHF. Here the CDR3 DNA reads TGCGCCAGCAGACCGATCCGGGGACAGCCCCCTAATTCACCCCTCCACTTT.

The chain carries TRBV6-6 and TRBJ2-7; 9 nucleotides align to TRBD1. V lost 6 bases to trimming and J lost 3 bases; unmatched junction nucleotides: 9. This CDR3 comprises 15 residues. Germline assignment: CDR1 MNHNY and CDR2 SVGAGI (reference sequence). This CDR3 reads CASSLLPGQGYEQYF. The CDR3 nucleotides are TGTGCCAGCAGCCTACTTCCGGGACAGGGCTACGAGCAGTACTTC.

The rearrangement joins TRBV15 to TRBJ2-7; weak D call: TRBD2 (7 bases). Trimming took off 0 bases at V and 3 bases at J, with 12 bases between the two ends. This CDR3 is built from 15 residues. The germline V gene encodes CDR1 LNHNV and CDR2 YYDKDF (reference sequence). The CDR3 sequence: CATSRDGLGGYEQYF. The CDR3 region has the DNA TGTGCCACCAGCAGAGACGGACTAGGGGGCTACGAGCAGTACTTC.